One sample yielded the 25 T cell receptor beta chains listed below, sequenced in a study of T cell responses to AZD1222 COVID-19 vaccine. Method: immunoSEQ multiplex PCR; TCRdb's copy keeps in-frame clones and lacks some. The sample includes 90,000 to 120,000 clones, about 90% of them seen just once. The specimen was peripheral blood, collected on day 0 of AZD1222 vaccination. The origin of the receptors is an adult in good health.

The V call is TRBV12-3 or TRBV12-4, the J call TRBJ1-3; no clear D. The CDR3 totals 13 residues. Trimming stripped 5 bases from V and 0 bases from J, with 5 bases between. CDR3 amino acids: CASSPYSGNTIYF. The CDR3 DNA sequence: TGTGCCAGCAGTCCGTACTCTGGAAACACCATATATTTT.

This chain joins TRBV24-1 and TRBJ2-1; D gene ambiguous. Trimming removed 5 bases at V and 6 bases at J, with 7 bases between. The CDR3 length is 12 residues. Germline CDR1 is KGHDR and CDR2 is SFDVKD. CDR3 nucleotides: TGTGCCACCAGTGGGGATAGCAATGAGCAGTTCTTC. It yields the protein CATSGDSNEQFF.

The chain has TRBV19 and TRBJ1-1; D is unclear. This CDR3 is 15 amino acids long. Germline V gives CDR1 LNHDA, CDR2 SQIVND (reference sequence). V lost 4 bases and J 4 bases, leaving 16 bases between the germline ends. The CDR3 region is CASSTHLGSITEAFF. CDR3 in DNA: TGTGCCAGTAGTACCCACCTGGGGTCCATCACTGAAGCTTTCTTT.

This chain uses TRBV7-2 with TRBJ1-2; 7 bases align to TRBD1. Losses at the gene ends were 1 base for V and 7 bases for J; bases not matched to a gene: 15. Germline V gene data show CDR1 as SGHTA and CDR2 as FQGNSA. The CDR3 loop spans 17 amino acids. CDR3 residues: CASSLGGTESFGPGYTF. In DNA, the CDR3 is TGTGCCAGCAGCTTAGGGGGGACAGAATCTTTCGGCCCTGGCTACACCTTC.

This clone appeared once. The sample has other DNA sequences that encode this CDR3 too. V usage is TRBV5-1 and J usage is TRBJ1-3; D gene ambiguous. Looked up from germline, CDR1 is SGHRS and CDR2 is YFSETQ. CDR3 length: 13 amino acids. Trimming left V 0 bases short and J 0 bases short, with 1 base between. Here the CDR3 DNA reads TGCGCCAGCAGCTTGGACTCTGGAAACACCATATATTTT. Its translation is CASSLDSGNTIYF.

V is TRBV11-2 and J is TRBJ2-2; D tentatively fits TRBD1 or TRBD2 (5 bases each). V lost 5 bases and J lost 2, with 9 bases in between. This CDR3 is 14 amino acids long. Looked up from germline, CDR1 is SGHAT and CDR2 is FQNNGV. DNA for the CDR3: TGTGCCAGCAGCCCGGGACCAAACACCGGGGAGCTGTTTTTT. Translation: CASSPGPNTGELFF. The full variable domain, in which reference TRBV11-2 and TRBJ2-2 provide the parts outside the CDR3, is EAGVAQSPRYKIIEKRQSVAFWCNPISGHATLYWYQQILGQGPKLLIQFQNNGVVDDSQLPKDRFSAERLKGVDSTLKIQPAKLEDSAVYLCASSPGPNTGELFFGEGSRLTVL.

The genes are TRBV7-3 and TRBJ2-6; D is unclear. The CDR3 runs to 15 residues. Trimming shortened V by 4 bases and J by 0 bases, and 7 bases separated the two germline ends. In germline, CDR1 is SGHTA, CDR2 FQGTGA. The CDR3 coding sequence is TGTGCCAGCAGCTCCCGAACCTCTGGGGCCAACGTCCTGACTTTC. It specifies CASSSRTSGANVLTF. The full variable domain, with the rest looked up from reference TRBV7-3 and TRBJ2-6, is GAGVSQTPSNKVTEKGKYVELRCDPISGHTALYWYRQSLGQGPEFLIYFQGTGAADDSGLPNDRFFAVRPEGSVSTLKIQRTERGDSAVYLCASSSRTSGANVLTFGAGSRLTVL.

The chain has TRBV5-1 and TRBJ1-6; D not resolved. The CDR3 consists of 16 residues. Trimming took 0 bases from V and 0 from J, leaving 7 bases between them. CDR1 and CDR2 (germline): SGHRS, YFSETQ. The DNA of the CDR3 is TGCGCCAGCAGCTTGGGCGTGAGCTCCTATAATTCACCCCTCCACTTT. It codes for CASSLGVSSYNSPLHF.

The gene calls are TRBV7-6 and TRBJ2-5; D may correspond to TRBD1 or TRBD2 (6 bases each). Trimming removed 1 base at V and 13 bases at J, with 22 bases between. This CDR3 is 15 amino acids long. Germline V gives CDR1 SGHVS, CDR2 FNYEAQ. The DNA of the CDR3 is TGTGCCAGCAGCTTAGGGGGGGCCGGATCAGGGACGCTGTACTTC. Translating it yields CASSLGGAGSGTLYF.

The chain employs TRBV19 and TRBJ1-5, with D unresolved. The CDR3 sequence is 13 residues long. Trimming stripped 8 bases from V and 7 bases from J, with 15 bases between. Germline V gene data show CDR1 as LNHDA and CDR2 as SQIVND (reference sequence). CDR3 loop: CASHSLGYQPQHF. CDR3 nucleotides: TGTGCCAGTCATTCTCTGGGATACCAGCCCCAGCATTTT.

V gene TRBV7-8 combines with J gene TRBJ2-7; a weak D match, TRBD1 (6 bases). Germline V lookup: CDR1 SGHVS, CDR2 FQNEAQ. CDR3 size: 14 residues. Trimming left V 7 bases short and J 0 bases short, with 13 bases between. CDR3 amino acids: CASTSVDSSYEQYF. In DNA form, the CDR3 reads TGTGCCAGCACCTCCGTGGACAGCTCCTACGAGCAGTACTTC.

This chain joins TRBV7-2 and TRBJ2-7; TRBD1 matches 7 bases. The length of the CDR3 is 18 residues. With 0 bases clipped from V and 2 bases from J, the junction kept 13 bases outside the gene matches. CDR1 SGHTA and CDR2 FQGNSA come from the germline V gene. The CDR3 DNA sequence: TGTGCCAGCAGCTTAGCCCCTCCGACAGGGAAGTCCGCCTACGAGCAGTACTTC. Its protein is CASSLAPPTGKSAYEQYF.

In this sample, this clone turned up once. J is TRBJ1-6 and V is TRBV4-3; D unresolved. Germline V gives CDR1 LGHNA, CDR2 YSLEER. The CDR3 totals 15 residues. V was clipped by 0 bases and J by 8 bases, with 11 bases between them. CDR3 sequence: CASSQDLAEDSPLHF. In nucleotides, the CDR3 is TGCGCCAGCAGCCAAGATCTCGCAGAGGATTCACCCCTCCACTTT.

Comments on this clone: Germline is not matched at one junction end, which may reflect a read error. The chain combines TRBV6-1 with TRBJ1-4; D perhaps matches TRBD1 (5 bases). The CDR3 extends over 15 amino acids. In germline, CDR1 is MNHNS, CDR2 SASEGT. This CDR3 reads CASREDSLANEKLFF. The CDR3 DNA reads as TGTGCCAGCAGGGAAGACAGTCTGGCTAATGAAAAACTGTTTTTT.

This clone has just one count. This chain uses TRBV6-4 with TRBJ2-2, with D possibly TRBD1 on 5 matching bases. The V end lost 2 bases, the J end lost 5 bases, and 9 bases lay between the germline ends. CDR1 and CDR2 (germline): MRHNA, SNTAGT. This CDR3 contains 14 residues. The CDR3 region is CASSDGQGTGELFF. The CDR3 DNA sequence: TGTGCCAGCAGTGACGGCCAGGGAACCGGGGAGCTGTTTTTT.

The chain combines TRBV9 with TRBJ1-3; D is unresolved. Deletions cut 0 bases from V and 0 bases from J, with 7 bases between. In germline, CDR1 is SGDLS, CDR2 YYNGEE. The CDR3 consists of 15 residues. The DNA of the CDR3 is TGTGCCAGCAGCGTAGGAATACTCTCTGGAAACACCATATATTTT. Its protein product is CASSVGILSGNTIYF.

The rearrangement uses TRBV2 and TRBJ1-2; D gene unclear. CDR1 and CDR2 (germline): SNHLY, FYNNEI. The CDR3 sequence is 13 residues long. Trimming cost V 6 bases and J 8 bases, with 16 bases left between them. The CDR3 protein is CASRADGSRGYTF. DNA of the CDR3: TGTGCCAGCAGAGCGGACGGGTCTCGGGGCTACACCTTC.

V is TRBV24-1 and J is TRBJ2-7; no clear D. The CDR3 is 13 residues long. Trimming pared 1 base from V and 8 bases from J, leaving 11 bases between. CDR1 KGHDR and CDR2 SFDVKD come from the germline V gene. This chain's CDR3 is CATSDLNSPKQYF. DNA for the CDR3: TGTGCCACCAGTGATTTAAACAGTCCTAAGCAGTACTTC.

V is TRBV6-6 and J is TRBJ1-1; D remains unclear. The germline CDR1 and CDR2 sequences are MNHNY and SVGAGI (reference sequence). CDR3 size: 14 residues. V lost 0 bases and J 8 bases, leaving 13 bases between the germline ends. The CDR3: CASSYSGSRDEAFF. In nucleotides, the CDR3 is TGTGCCAGCAGTTACTCCGGGTCCAGAGACGAAGCTTTCTTT.

This chain links TRBV2 with TRBJ1-2, with TRBD1 matching over 8 bases. V lost 6 bases, J lost 5 bases, and 8 bases stayed unmatched. CDR1 SNHLY and CDR2 FYNNEI come from the germline V gene. The CDR3 covers 14 residues. The CDR3 sequence is CASRGGQATYGYTF. CDR3 DNA: TGTGCCAGCAGAGGGGGACAGGCCACATATGGCTACACCTTC.

The genes are TRBV29-1 and TRBJ1-5; tentatively, D is TRBD1 (5 bases). The germline gives CDR1 SQVTM, CDR2 ANQGSEA. With 4 bases removed from V and 0 bases from J, the gap between germline ends came to 10 bases. The CDR3 runs to 14 residues. The CDR3: CSVGTRNSNQPQHF. DNA of the CDR3: TGCAGCGTTGGGACACGAAATAGCAATCAGCCCCAGCATTTT.

The chain employs TRBV6-2 or TRBV6-3 and TRBJ2-7; the D call may be TRBD1 or TRBD2 (7 bases each). CDR3 length equals 16 residues. Germline CDR1 is MNHEY and CDR2 is SVGEGT. Trimming took off 6 bases at V and 0 bases at J, with 18 bases between the two ends. Written as DNA, the CDR3 is TGTGCCAGCAGCCGCGGGGGACAGCTCCTCTCCTACGAGCAGTACTTC. The encoded protein is CASSRGGQLLSYEQYF.

The chain recombines TRBV10-3 with TRBJ2-7; D remains unclear. The CDR3 has 11 residues. The germline CDR1 and CDR2 sequences are ENHRY and SYGVKD. The ends were cut back, 10 bases at V and 0 bases at J, with 7 bases in the middle. The CDR3 spells CATRGSYEQYF. Written as DNA, the CDR3 is TGTGCCACTAGAGGCTCCTACGAGCAGTACTTC.

The V call is TRBV30, the J call TRBJ1-6; D unclear. The CDR3 totals 14 residues. With 1 base removed from V and 9 bases from J, the gap between germline ends came to 13 bases. CDR1 and CDR2 (germline): GTSNPN, SVGIG (reference sequence). This chain's CDR3 is CAWSENWGSSPLHF. The DNA of the CDR3 is TGTGCCTGGAGTGAAAACTGGGGATCTTCACCCCTCCACTTT.

The chain is built from TRBV19 and TRBJ2-1, with D uncertain. V lost 7 bases and J 4 bases, leaving 17 bases between the germline ends. This CDR3 has 15 amino acids. Germline loops: CDR1 LNHDA, CDR2 SQIVND (reference sequence). The CDR3 nucleotides are TGTGCCAGTAAGGCGGAGACCAGACTTTACAATGAGCAGTTCTTC. This translates into CASKAETRLYNEQFF.